A selection of T cell receptor beta chains follows, all from one sample in a study of blood T cells in healthy people across ages. TCRdb ran MiXCR on the 5' RACE reads and lists one entry per CDR3 protein. The sample includes 1,500,000 or so distinct CDR3 sequences, approximately 59% of them seen just once. The sequenced sample consisted of blood. These receptor sequences come from a man aged 18 to 29 in good health. Both conserved end residues are part of each CDR3. A D gene is named only where the DNA matches it firmly.

V gene,D gene,J gene,CDR3 DNA,CDR3 protein
TRBV7-9,NA,TRBJ2-7,TGTGCCAGCAGCTTCCGTCGGATTGGTGTGTACGAGCAGTACTTC,CASSFRRIGVYEQYF
TRBV12-3/TRBV12-4,TRBD1,TRBJ1-1,TGTGCCAGCAGTTTTTACCAGGGGGCGAGGGTGAACACTGAAGCTTTCTTT,CASSFYQGARVNTEAFF
TRBV12-3/TRBV12-4,NA,TRBJ1-6,TGTGCCAGCAGCCCCCGGACAGTTTCTTCACCCCTCCACTTT,CASSPRTVSSPLHF
TRBV6-5,NA,TRBJ2-7,TGTGCCAGCAGTCAGACTAGTACAAATGAGCAGTACTTC,CASSQTSTNEQYF
TRBV29-1,NA,TRBJ2-3,TGCAGCCTTGTAGGCACGTACACAGATACGCAGTATTTT,CSLVGTYTDTQYF
TRBV29-1,NA,TRBJ1-1,TGCAGCGTTGAAGATCTAGGGAACACTGAAGCTTTCTTT,CSVEDLGNTEAFF
TRBV5-1,TRBD1,TRBJ1-5,TGCGCCAGCAGCACAGGGGGTCGCAATCAGCCCCAGCATTTT,CASSTGGRNQPQHF
TRBV4-2,NA,TRBJ2-3,TGTGCCAGCAGCCGAGCCGGACATACCGGAACAGATACGCAGTATTTT,CASSRAGHTGTDTQYF
TRBV6-1,NA,TRBJ2-7,TGTGCCAGCAGATCTGACCGGGATAGCTCCTACGAGCAGTACTTC,CASRSDRDSSYEQYF
TRBV29-1,NA,TRBJ1-1,TGCAGCGTCGGCCGTTCCGGGGAGGTATACACTGAAGCTTTCTTT,CSVGRSGEVYTEAFF
TRBV20-1,TRBD1,TRBJ2-1,TGCAGTGCTAGGGGTGTGGCAGGGGGCCTCCCGGATGAGCAGTTCTTC,CSARGVAGGLPDEQFF
TRBV20-1,NA,TRBJ1-2,TGCAGTGCTCGAAAGTTAGGGACACAGTACTATGGCTACACCTTC,CSARKLGTQYYGYTF
TRBV7-9,TRBD1,TRBJ2-5,TGTGCCAGCAGCTTACCCGACCAGACAGGGCAACGAGAGACCCAGTACTTC,CASSLPDQTGQRETQYF